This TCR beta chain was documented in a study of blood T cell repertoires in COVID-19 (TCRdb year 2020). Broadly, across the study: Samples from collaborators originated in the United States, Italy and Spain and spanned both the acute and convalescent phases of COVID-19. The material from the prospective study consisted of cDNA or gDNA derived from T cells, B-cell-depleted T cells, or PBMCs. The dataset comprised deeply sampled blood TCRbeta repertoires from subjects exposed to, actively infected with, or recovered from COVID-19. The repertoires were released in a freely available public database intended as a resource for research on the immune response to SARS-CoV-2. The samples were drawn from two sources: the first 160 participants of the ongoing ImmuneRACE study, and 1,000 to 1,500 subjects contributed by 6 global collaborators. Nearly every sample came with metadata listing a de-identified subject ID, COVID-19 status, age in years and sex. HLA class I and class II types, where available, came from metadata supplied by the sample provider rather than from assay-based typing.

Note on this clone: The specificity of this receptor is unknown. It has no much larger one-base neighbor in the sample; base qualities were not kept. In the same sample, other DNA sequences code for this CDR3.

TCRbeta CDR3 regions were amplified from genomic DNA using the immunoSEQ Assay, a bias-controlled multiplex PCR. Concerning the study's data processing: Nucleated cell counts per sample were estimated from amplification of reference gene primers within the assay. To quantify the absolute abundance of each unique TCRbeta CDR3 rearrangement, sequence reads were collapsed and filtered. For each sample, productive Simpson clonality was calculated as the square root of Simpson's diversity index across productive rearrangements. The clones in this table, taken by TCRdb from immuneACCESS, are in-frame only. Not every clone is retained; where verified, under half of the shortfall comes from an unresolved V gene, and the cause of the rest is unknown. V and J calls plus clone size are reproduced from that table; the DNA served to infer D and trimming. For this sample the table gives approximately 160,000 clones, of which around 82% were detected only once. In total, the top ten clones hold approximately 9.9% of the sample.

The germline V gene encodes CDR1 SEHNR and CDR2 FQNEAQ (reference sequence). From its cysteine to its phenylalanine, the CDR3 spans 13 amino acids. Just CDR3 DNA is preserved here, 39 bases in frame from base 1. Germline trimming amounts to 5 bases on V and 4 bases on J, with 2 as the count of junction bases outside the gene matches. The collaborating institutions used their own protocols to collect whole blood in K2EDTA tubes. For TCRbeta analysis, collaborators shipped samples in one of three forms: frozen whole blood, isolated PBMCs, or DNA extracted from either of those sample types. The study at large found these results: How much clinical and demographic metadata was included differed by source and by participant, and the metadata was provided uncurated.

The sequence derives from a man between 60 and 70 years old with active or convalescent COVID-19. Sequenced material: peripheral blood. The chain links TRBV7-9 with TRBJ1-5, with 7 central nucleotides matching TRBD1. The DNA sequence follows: TGTGCCAGCAGCCGACAGGGAAATCAGCCCCAGCATTTT. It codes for CASSRQGNQPQHF.